This T cell receptor (beta chain) was recovered during a study of T-cell memory formation after mild COVID-19. About the research overall: TCR clusters showed largely donor specificity.

The CDR3 has 17 amino acids. V gave up 3 bases and J gave up 0 bases, with 15 bases separating them. This clonotype was picked up a small number of times. Its target is not known. Study-level findings and limits: Pre-infection memory harbored some responding clones, suggesting cross-reactive memory joined. Clones shrinking from day 15 to 85 showed even CD4/CD8 mixes; later expanders tilted CD4+. Largely, contracting CD4+ clones fell within CM and EM, and contracting CD8+ clones within EMRA.

TCRdb re-called the 5' RACE reads through MiXCR, storing one row per CDR3 protein. The repertoire holds under 400,000 distinct CDR3 sequences, with 28% as singletons. The rearrangement uses TRBV12-3 or TRBV12-4 and TRBJ2-1, with D perhaps matching TRBD2 (6 bases). The sample taken for sequencing was PBMCs or a T cell subset sorted from them (not recorded which). The clonotype was recovered from an adult woman who had mild COVID-19 (a few samples of this study predate the infection). Cell type and time point are not known. Written as DNA, the CDR3 is TGTGCCAGCAGTTTCTTAGGGACTCAGAGCTCCTACAATGAGCAGTTCTTC. It yields the protein CASSFLGTQSSYNEQFF.